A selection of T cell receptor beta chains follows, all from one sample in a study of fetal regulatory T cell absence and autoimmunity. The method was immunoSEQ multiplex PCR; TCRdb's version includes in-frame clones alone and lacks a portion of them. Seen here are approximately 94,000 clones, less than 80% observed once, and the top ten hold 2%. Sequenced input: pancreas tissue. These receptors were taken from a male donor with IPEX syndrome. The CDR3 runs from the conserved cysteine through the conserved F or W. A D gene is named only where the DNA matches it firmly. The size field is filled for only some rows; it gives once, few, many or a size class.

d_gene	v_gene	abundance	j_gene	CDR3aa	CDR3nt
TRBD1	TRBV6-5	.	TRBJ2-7	CASSDRGYEQYF	TGTGCCAGCAGTGACAGGGGCTACGAGCAGTACTTC
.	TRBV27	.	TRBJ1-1	CASSFGGNTEAFF	TGTGCCAGCAGTTTCGGCGGGAACACTGAAGCTTTCTTT
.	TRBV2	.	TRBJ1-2	CASMDPPGYTF	TGTGCCAGCATGGACCCACCTGGCTACACCTTC
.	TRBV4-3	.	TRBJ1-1	CASSPLDRALGTEAFF	TGCGCCAGCAGCCCCCTCGATCGGGCCTTGGGGACTGAAGCTTTCTTT
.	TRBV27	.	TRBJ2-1	CASSPDLSPYNEQFF	TGTGCCAGCAGTCCGGACTTATCTCCTTACAATGAGCAGTTCTTC
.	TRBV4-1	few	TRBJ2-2	CASSQSLPESGLFF	TGCGCCAGCAGCCAGTCGCTCCCCGAGTCTGGTCTGTTTTTT
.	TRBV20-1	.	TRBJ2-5	CSAGQETQYF	TGCAGTGCTGGACAGGAGACCCAGTACTTC
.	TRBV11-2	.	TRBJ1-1	CASSLAGGGTEAFF	TGTGCCAGCAGCTTAGCGGGGGGGGGCACTGAAGCTTTCTTT
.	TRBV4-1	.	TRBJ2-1	CASSQDPWGRLALGGNEQFF	TGCGCCAGCAGCCAAGACCCGTGGGGGAGGCTCGCTCTGGGGGGCAATGAGCAGTTCTTC
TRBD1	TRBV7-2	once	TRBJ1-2	CASSLANTGEGYTF	TGTGCCAGCAGCTTAGCGAATACAGGGGAGGGCTACACCTTC
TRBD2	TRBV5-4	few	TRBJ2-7	CASSSGLELYEQYF	TGTGCCAGCAGCTCTGGACTAGAGCTCTACGAGCAGTACTTC
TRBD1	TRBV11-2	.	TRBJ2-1	CASSTTGGANEQFF	TGTGCCAGCAGCACGACAGGGGGCGCCAATGAGCAGTTCTTC
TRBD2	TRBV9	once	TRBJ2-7	CASSKGLAGYYEQYF	TGTGCCAGCAGCAAAGGACTAGCGGGCTACTACGAGCAGTACTTC
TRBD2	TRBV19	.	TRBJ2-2	CASSPLGAGGVTGELFF	TGTGCCAGTAGTCCCCTCGGGGCGGGAGGGGTCACCGGGGAGCTGTTTTTT
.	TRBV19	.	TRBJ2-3	CATGRVGFGTDTQYF	TGTGCCACCGGTCGGGTAGGGTTTGGCACAGATACGCAGTATTTT
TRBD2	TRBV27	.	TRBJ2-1	CASSLSLGLAGALHYNEQFF	TGTGCCAGCAGTTTATCCCTGGGACTAGCGGGGGCCCTCCACTACAATGAGCAGTTCTTC
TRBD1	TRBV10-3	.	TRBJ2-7	CAISEGAFRTGSIEQYF	TGTGCCATCAGTGAGGGAGCCTTCAGGACAGGGTCCATCGAGCAGTACTTC
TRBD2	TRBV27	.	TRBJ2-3	CASSTGTSDTDTQYF	TGTGCCAGTTCCACCGGGACTAGCGACACAGATACGCAGTATTTT
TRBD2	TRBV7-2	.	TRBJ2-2	CASSLPSGRASGELFF	TGTGCCAGCAGCTTACCTAGCGGGAGGGCGTCCGGGGAGCTGTTTTTT
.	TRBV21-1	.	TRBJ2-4	CASRPGYKNIQYF	TGTGCCAGCAGACCGGGGTACAAAAACATTCAGTACTTC
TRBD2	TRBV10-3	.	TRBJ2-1	CAISHSSGPSYNEQFF	TGTGCCATCAGCCACTCTAGCGGCCCCTCCTACAATGAGCAGTTCTTC
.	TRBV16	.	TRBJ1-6	CASSQFVRGLHNSPLHF	TGTGCCAGCAGCCAATTCGTCAGGGGCCTACATAATTCACCCCTCCACTTT
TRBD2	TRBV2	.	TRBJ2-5	CASSEDEAGGPQETQYF	TGTGCCAGCAGTGAAGATGAGGCGGGAGGACCCCAAGAGACCCAGTACTTC
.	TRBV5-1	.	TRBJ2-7	CASSRSPSYEQYF	TGCGCCAGCAGCCGGAGCCCGTCCTACGAGCAGTACTTC
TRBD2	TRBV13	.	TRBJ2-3	CASSTLAGGRRDTQYF	TGTGCCAGCAGCACCCTAGCGGGGGGCCGCCGGGATACGCAGTATTTT
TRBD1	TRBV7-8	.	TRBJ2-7	CASTLLVGQGAPRNSYEQYF	TGTGCCAGCACACTATTAGTTGGACAGGGGGCACCCCGGAATTCCTACGAGCAGTACTTC
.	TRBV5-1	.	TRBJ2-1	CASSLGVAAYSYNEQFF	TGCGCCAGCAGCTTGGGGGTAGCGGCTTACTCCTACAATGAGCAGTTCTTC
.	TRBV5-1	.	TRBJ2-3	CASGPGGGGGTDTQYF	TGCGCCAGCGGCCCCGGGGGCGGGGGAGGAACAGATACGCAGTATTTT
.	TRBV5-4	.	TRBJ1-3	CASSRPGNTIYF	TGTGCCAGCAGCCGACCTGGAAACACCATATATTTT
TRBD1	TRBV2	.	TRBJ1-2	CASSGDRSYGYTF	TGTGCCAGCAGTGGGGACAGAAGCTATGGCTACACCTTC
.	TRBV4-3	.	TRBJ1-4	CASSQGTSHNEKLFF	TGCGCCAGCAGCCAAGGAACCAGCCATAATGAAAAACTGTTTTTT
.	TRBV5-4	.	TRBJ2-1	CASSFSIEGNEQFF	TGTGCCAGCAGCTTCTCAATCGAGGGAAATGAGCAGTTCTTC
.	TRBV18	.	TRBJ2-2	CASSPTPGPGELFF	TGTGCCAGCTCACCAACTCCAGGGCCCGGGGAGCTGTTTTTT
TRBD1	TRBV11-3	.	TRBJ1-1	CASSLGRGLNTEAFF	TGTGCCAGCAGCTTGGGCAGGGGGCTGAACACTGAAGCTTTCTTT
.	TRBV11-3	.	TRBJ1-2	CASSLGQVNYGYTF	TGTGCCAGCAGCTTAGGGCAGGTTAACTATGGCTACACCTTC
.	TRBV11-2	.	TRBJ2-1	CASSMGLNEQFF	TGTGCCAGCAGCATGGGACTTAATGAGCAGTTCTTC
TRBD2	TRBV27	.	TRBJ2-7	CASSFSGSSYEQYF	TGTGCCAGCAGCTTTAGCGGGAGCTCCTACGAGCAGTACTTC
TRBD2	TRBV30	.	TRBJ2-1	CAWRLLANYNEQFF	TGTGCCTGGAGGCTACTAGCGAATTACAATGAGCAGTTCTTC